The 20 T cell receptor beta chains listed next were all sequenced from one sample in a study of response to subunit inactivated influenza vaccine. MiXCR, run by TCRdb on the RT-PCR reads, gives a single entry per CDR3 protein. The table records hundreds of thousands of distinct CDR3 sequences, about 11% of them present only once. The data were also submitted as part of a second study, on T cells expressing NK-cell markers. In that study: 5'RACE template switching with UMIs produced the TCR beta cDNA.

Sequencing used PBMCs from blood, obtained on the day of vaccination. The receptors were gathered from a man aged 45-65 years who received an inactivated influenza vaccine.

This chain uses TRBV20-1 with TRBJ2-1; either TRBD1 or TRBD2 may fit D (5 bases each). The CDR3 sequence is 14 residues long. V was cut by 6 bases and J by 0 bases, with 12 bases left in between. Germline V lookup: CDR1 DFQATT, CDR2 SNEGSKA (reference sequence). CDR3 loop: CSAGTRSSYNEQFF. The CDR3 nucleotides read TGCAGTGCAGGGACCAGGAGCTCCTACAATGAGCAGTTCTTC.

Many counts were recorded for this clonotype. CDR3 amino acids: CASSPGWGGELFF. CDR3 sequence (DNA): TGTGCCAGCAGCCCAGGATGGGGCGGGGAGCTGTTTTTT. The chain combines TRBV11-2 with TRBJ2-2; D is undetermined. The CDR3 extends over 13 amino acids. V was shortened by 5 bases and J by 7 bases, with 11 bases between the two germline ends. The V gene's germline CDR1 is SGHAT and CDR2 FQNNGV.

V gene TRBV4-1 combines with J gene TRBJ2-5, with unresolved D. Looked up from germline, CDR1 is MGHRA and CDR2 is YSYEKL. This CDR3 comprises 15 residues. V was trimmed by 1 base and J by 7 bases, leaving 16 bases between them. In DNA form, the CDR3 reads TGCGCCAGCAGCCAAGTCAGTACCCCCTCGGGGACCCAGTACTTC. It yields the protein CASSQVSTPSGTQYF.

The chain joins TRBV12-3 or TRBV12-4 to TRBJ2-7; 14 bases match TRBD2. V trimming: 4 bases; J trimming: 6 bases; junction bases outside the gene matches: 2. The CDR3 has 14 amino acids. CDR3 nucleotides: TGTGCCAGCAGTTGGACTAGCGGGAGGTTCGAGCAGTACTTC. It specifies CASSWTSGRFEQYF.

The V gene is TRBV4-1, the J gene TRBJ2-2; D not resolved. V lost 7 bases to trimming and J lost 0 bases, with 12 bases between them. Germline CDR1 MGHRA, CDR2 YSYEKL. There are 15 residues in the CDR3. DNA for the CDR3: TGCGCCAGCACCCGAATCGGCCCGAACACCGGGGAGCTGTTTTTT. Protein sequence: CASTRIGPNTGELFF.

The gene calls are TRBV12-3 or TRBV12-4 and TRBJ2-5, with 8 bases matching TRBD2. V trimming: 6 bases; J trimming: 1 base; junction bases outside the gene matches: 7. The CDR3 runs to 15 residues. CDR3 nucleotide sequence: TGTGCCAGCAGAAGACGGACTAGCACCCAAGAGACCCAGTACTTC. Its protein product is CASRRRTSTQETQYF.

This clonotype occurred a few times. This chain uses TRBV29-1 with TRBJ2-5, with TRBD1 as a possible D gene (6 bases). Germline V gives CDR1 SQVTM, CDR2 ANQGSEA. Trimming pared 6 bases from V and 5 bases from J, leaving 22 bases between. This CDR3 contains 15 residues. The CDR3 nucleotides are TGCAGCGTGTCCAGGGGTTCGTTGGGGATGGAGACCCAGTACTTC. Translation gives CSVSRGSLGMETQYF.

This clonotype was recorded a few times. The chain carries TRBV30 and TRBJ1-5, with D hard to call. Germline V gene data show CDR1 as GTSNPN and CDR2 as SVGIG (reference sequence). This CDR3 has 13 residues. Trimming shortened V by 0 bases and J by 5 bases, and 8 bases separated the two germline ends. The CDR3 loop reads CAWSVREYQPQHF. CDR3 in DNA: TGTGCCTGGAGTGTAAGGGAGTATCAGCCCCAGCATTTT.

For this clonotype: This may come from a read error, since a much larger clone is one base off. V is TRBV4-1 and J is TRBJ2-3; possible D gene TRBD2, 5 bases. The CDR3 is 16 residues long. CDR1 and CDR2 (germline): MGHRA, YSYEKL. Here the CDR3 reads CAGSQLGSTNRDTQYF. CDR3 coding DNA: TGCGCCGGCAGCCAACTTGGGAGCACAAACAGAGATACGCAGTATTTT.

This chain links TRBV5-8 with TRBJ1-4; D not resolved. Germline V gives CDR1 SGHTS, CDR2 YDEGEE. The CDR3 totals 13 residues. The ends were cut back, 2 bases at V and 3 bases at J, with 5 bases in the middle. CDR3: CASSFWSNEKLFF. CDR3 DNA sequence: TGTGCCAGCAGCTTCTGGTCTAATGAAAAACTGTTTTTT.

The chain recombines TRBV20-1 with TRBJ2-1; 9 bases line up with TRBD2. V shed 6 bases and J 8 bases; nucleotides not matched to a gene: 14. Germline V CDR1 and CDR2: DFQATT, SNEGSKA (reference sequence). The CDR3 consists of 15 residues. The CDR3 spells CSAEDPSAGGDEQFF. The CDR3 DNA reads TGCAGTGCCGAAGATCCGTCAGCGGGGGGTGATGAGCAGTTCTTC.

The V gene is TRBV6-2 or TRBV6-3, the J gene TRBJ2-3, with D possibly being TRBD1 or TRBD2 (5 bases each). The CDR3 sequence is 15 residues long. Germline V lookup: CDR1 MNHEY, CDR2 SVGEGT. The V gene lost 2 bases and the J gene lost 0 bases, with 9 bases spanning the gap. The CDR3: CASSYRDESTDTQYF. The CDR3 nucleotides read TGTGCCAGCAGTTACCGGGACGAGAGCACAGATACGCAGTATTTT.

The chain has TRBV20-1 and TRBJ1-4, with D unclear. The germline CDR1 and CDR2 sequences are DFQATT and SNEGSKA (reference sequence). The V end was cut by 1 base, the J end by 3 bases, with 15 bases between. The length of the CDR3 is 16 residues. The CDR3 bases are TGCAGTGCTAGAGGAACCGGGATCGGGTCTAATGAAAAACTGTTTTTT. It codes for CSARGTGIGSNEKLFF.

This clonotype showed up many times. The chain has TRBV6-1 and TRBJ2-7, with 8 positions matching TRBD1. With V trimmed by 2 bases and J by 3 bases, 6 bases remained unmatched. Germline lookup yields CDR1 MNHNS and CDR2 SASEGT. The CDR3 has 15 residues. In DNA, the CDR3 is TGTGCCAGCAGTGAACGGACAGGGAGTTTCTACGAGCAGTACTTC. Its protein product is CASSERTGSFYEQYF.

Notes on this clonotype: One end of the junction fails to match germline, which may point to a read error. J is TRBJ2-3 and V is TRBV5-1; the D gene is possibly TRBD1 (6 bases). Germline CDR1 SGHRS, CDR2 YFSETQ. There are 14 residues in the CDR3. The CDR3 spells CANSLGQTTDTQYF. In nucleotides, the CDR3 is TGCGCCAACAGCCTCGGACAGACCACAGATACGCAGTATTTT.

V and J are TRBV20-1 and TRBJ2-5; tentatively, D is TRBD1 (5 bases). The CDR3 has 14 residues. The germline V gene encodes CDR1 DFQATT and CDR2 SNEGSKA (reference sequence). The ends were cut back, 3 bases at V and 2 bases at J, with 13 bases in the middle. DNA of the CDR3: TGCAGTGCTAGCTTGGCAGGGTGGCAAGAGACCCAGTACTTC. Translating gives CSASLAGWQETQYF.

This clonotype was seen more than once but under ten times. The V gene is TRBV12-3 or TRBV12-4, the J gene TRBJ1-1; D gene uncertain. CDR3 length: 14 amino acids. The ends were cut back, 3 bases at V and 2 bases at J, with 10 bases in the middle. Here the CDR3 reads CASSFSRSNTEAFF. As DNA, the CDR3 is TGTGCCAGCAGTTTCTCAAGATCTAACACTGAAGCTTTCTTT.

The CDR3 sequence: CASSAGLAGHNEQFF. The CDR3 bases are TGTGCCAGCAGTGCCGGACTAGCGGGGCACAATGAGCAGTTCTTC. The chain recombines TRBV12-3 or TRBV12-4 with TRBJ2-1; 12 bases match TRBD2. This CDR3 is 15 amino acids long. The ends lost 5 bases at V and 5 bases at J; junction bases unmatched: 4.

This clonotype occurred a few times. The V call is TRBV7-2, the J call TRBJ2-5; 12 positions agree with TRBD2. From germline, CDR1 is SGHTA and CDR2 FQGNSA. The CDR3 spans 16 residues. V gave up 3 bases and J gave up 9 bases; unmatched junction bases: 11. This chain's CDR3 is CASSLLGTSGLGAQYF. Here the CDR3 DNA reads TGTGCCAGCAGCTTGTTGGGGACTAGCGGGTTAGGGGCCCAGTACTTC.

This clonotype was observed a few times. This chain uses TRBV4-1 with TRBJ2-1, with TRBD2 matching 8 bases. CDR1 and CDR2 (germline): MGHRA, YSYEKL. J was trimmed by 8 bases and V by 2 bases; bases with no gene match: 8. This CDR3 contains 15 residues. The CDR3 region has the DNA TGCGCCAGCAGCCAACCCCGGACGGGGGGGTATGAGCAGTTCTTC. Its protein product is CASSQPRTGGYEQFF.